This T cell receptor (beta chain) was observed in a study of T cells in Graves' hyperthyroidism and ophthalmopathy. Exclusion of patients followed from uncontrolled infection, other autoimmune disease, pregnancy or lactation. Clinicians diagnosed patients from clinical symptoms, serum thyroxine and TRAb, thyroid ultrasound and orbital computed tomography. As to this clonotype: The antigen remains undetermined.

Researchers amplified the TCR beta CDR3 regions from RNA transcripts. HTBI primers drove first-round RT-PCR of the TCR CDR3. TCRdb itself ran the multiplex PCR reads through MiXCR, one entry per CDR3 protein. Of roughly 500,000 distinct CDR3 sequences detected, over 45% appear once; the ten largest clones hold about 40%. This CDR3 has 15 residues. Germline V gene sequence: CDR1 SGHVS, CDR2 FNYEAQ. V shed 0 bases and J shed 4 bases, with 12 bases lying between them. Study-level points and caveats: Expanded thyroid clonotypes (above 0.001) were mostly also found in blood. From stable hyperthyroidism, ophthalmopathy was separated by a 13 V-J model.

This receptor was identified in an adult woman with Graves' disease, either hyperthyroidism or ophthalmopathy (not recorded which). The J gene is TRBJ1-2, the V gene TRBV7-6, with D possibly being TRBD1 (5 bases). The sequenced material came from peripheral blood or thyroid tissue (not recorded which). CDR3 bases: TGTGCCAGCAGCTTAGCGCGGGGGAGATCCTATGGCTACACCTTC. It codes for CASSLARGRSYGYTF.